This is a list of T cell receptor beta chains from one sample in a study of T-cell reconstitution after alpha-beta-depleted transplantation in children. MiXCR, applied by TCRdb to the PCR reads, yields one record per CDR3 protein. The sample includes 450,000 to 600,000 distinct CDR3 sequences, approximately 12% seen only once; the top ten take around 2.2%. Sequencing used PBMCs, mostly from graft donor cells, obtained 360 days after TCRalphabeta/CD19-depleted stem cell transplant. All receptors derive from a male patient between 5 and 17 years old who had a stem cell transplant for acute myeloid leukemia, so the T cells may come from the graft donor. CDR3s include the opening cysteine and the closing phenylalanine or tryptophan. D genes are given only for firm matches. Some rows have no size entry. The others give once, few or many, or a class for an expanded clone.

d_call,clone_size,v_call,j_call,cdr3_nt,cdr3_aa
TRBD2,-,TRBV4-2,TRBJ2-7,TGTGCCAGGGGCCCCGGCGGGGAGGGGTTAGTAGTAGCAACCACAACCTACGAGCAGTACTTC,CARGPGGEGLVVATTTYEQYF
TRBD1,-,TRBV27,TRBJ2-3,TGTGCCAGCAGTTCCGCAGGGGGCTTCGTAGATACGCAGTATTTT,CASSSAGGFVDTQYF
TRBD2,-,TRBV7-2,TRBJ2-7,TGTGCCAGCAGCTTACGGACTAGCGGGAGGAACGAGCAGTACTTC,CASSLRTSGRNEQYF
TRBD2,-,TRBV10-3,TRBJ2-1,TGTGCCATCAGTGAGCGGGGAGGGGATGCAAATGAGCAGTTCTTC,CAISERGGDANEQFF
-,many,TRBV20-1,TRBJ2-1,TGCAGTGCTAGATTAGTCGACGAGCAGTTCTTC,CSARLVDEQFF
-,once,TRBV13,TRBJ2-7,TGTGCCAGCAGCTTAGTCCCCCAGGGGACGTACGAGCAGTACTTC,CASSLVPQGTYEQYF
TRBD1,-,TRBV10-3,TRBJ1-2,TGTGCCATCAGTGAGTCGGGACAGGGTAGGGGCTACACCTTC,CAISESGQGRGYTF
TRBD2,-,TRBV5-1,TRBJ2-4,TGCGCCAGCAGCTTGGCCCCCATAGCGGGAGGGCCGTTCATTCAGTACTTC,CASSLAPIAGGPFIQYF
TRBD2,few,TRBV7-9,TRBJ2-7,TGTGCCAGCAGCTTAGCCACTAGCGGAGAGCAGTACTTC,CASSLATSGEQYF
-,-,TRBV6-6,TRBJ2-7,TGTACCAGCAGTTTGGTTTTGGGCGGCAGCCGATCCTCCTACGAGCAGTACTTC,CTSSLVLGGSRSSYEQYF
-,few,TRBV11-2,TRBJ1-2,TGTGCCAGCAGCTTAAATGGCTATGGCTACACCTTC,CASSLNGYGYTF
-,-,TRBV5-1,TRBJ2-3,TGCGCCAGCAGCTTGGACACTAGCAGGACAGATACGCAGTATTTT,CASSLDTSRTDTQYF